This TCR beta chain was identified during a study of cytomegalovirus exposure and HLA in healthy donors (dated by TCRdb to 2016 to 2017). Some background on the complete study: An earlier analysis of 587 of the donors reported approximately 290 Gb of sequence data and 120 million or so unique TCR beta sequences from 150 million to 200 million T cells. Around 320 gigabases of sequencing data and 80 million or so unique TCR sequences were included in an early release covering roughly 600 HLA-typed donors. The genetic ancestry cluster associated with self-reported Caucasian donors included 80% to 90% of the 398 genotyped donors. The study was designed to test whether signatures of past pathogen exposure could be identified by cataloging public T cell receptors. The study profiled the T cell repertoires of hundreds of subjects by immunosequencing and related them to cytomegalovirus serostatus. In addition to the first cohort of approximately 650 subjects, a separate validation cohort of around 110 different subjects was used. To predict cytomegalovirus infection status, the study brought together high-throughput TCR immunosequencing, statistical association of individual TCRs with disease status, and machine learning. A later analysis re-examined previously published TCR beta repertoires from hundreds of donors and added high-resolution HLA genotyping to investigate patterns of TCR occurrence. The later analysis used no new phenotypic data to find candidate immune exposures, relying instead on TCR beta sequences and their occurrence across donors. An earlier analysis of some 600 of the donors applied high-throughput TCR beta sequencing to assess whether each TCR beta V gene segment acted as functional or pseudogenic. Donor age, sex, ethnicity and CMV serostatus were compiled together with the repertoire data. A later genetic analysis used genome-wide SNP genotypes for about three fifths of the 666 donors, treating that subset as a discovery cohort. Every discovery cohort repertoire had been produced on one sequencing platform. HLA typing covered class I and class II loci at four-digit resolution. Typing coverage varied by locus: roughly 620-630 donors for A, B, C, DRB1 and DQB1; approximately 500 for DQA1; about 570 for DPA1; roughly 450 for DPB1. About 5 DR-DQ haplotypes were handled as single units for association and clustering, since linkage in the cohort was strong. Among some 400 genotyped donors of the cohort, an average of roughly 230,000 unique TCR beta nucleotide sequences was sequenced per donor, of which approximately 18% were non-productive.

What the work shows at the level of the full study, not this receptor alone: In a later analysis, HLA-associated TCR beta chains showed more clonal expansion and lower generation probabilities than non-associated chains that were equally common. Three of the identified cytomegalovirus-associated TCR beta chains were confirmed in vitro to be specific for cytomegalovirus antigens. The presence/absence analyses assumed that sequencing depth was roughly uniform across donors, and that assumption may not be true. According to a later analysis, most CMV-associated TCR beta chains appeared to be HLA-restricted, and the HLA associations seemed to be driven largely by CMV exposure. The 87-base-pair reads could not distinguish some IMGT-functional V segments, including TRBV6-2 and TRBV6-3, so those segments were excluded. It was suggested by the authors that the approach could potentially be generalized to other disease states and immunological phenotypes. In a later analysis, the rate of TCR association differed among HLA loci, with DRB1 alleles having the most associated TCRs and HLA-C alleles having the fewest. A further reported finding was that TCR beta sequences accurately predicted the HLA-A and HLA-B alleles for most subjects in the first cohort. Only TCR beta chains were sequenced in this cohort, and the absence of alpha or paired-chain data limited detectable features. Because some donors lacked HLA typing at each locus, the association tests relied only on the typed subset. The sequencing pipeline was judged likely to have produced a cluster of highly shared sequence variants as a technical artifact. An earlier analysis of roughly 570 of the donors showed that most TCR beta V segments appeared in productive rearrangements either about 87% or about 30% of the time, which broadly matched IMGT annotations. A later analysis associated about 17,000 TCR beta sequences with specific HLA alleles at a false discovery rate of 0.05. When HLA alleles, especially DR and DQ, strongly co-occurred, attributing TCR associations to individual alleles was difficult. An association between a missense DCLRE1C variant and V-gene and J-gene trimming of TCR beta chains was found in a later genetic analysis and replicated in an independent cohort. Immune exposure information for the cohort was limited to CMV serostatus. The classifier was reported to diagnose cytomegalovirus status with high specificity and sensitivity in both the original cohort and the validation cohort. About 17 rarely observed V segments, including chromosome 9 orphons, were excluded from the earlier analysis of 550 to 700 of the donors because counts were too low. Correlated functional status among segregating V segments might be attributable to linkage disequilibrium, but an unknown experimental factor could not be ruled out. In the study, 150 to 200 TCR beta chains were listed as associated with cytomegalovirus. Several of the top co-occurrence clusters appeared to be linked to parvovirus B19, influenza, CMV and Epstein-Barr virus, according to a later analysis. Most TCR sequences were observed very rarely across donors, whereas some public TCRs were present in many individuals. A later genetic analysis reported fewer N-insertions in productive TCRs among donors in an Asian-associated ancestry cluster than the roughly 700-donor mean.

The cohort consisted of 600 or so healthy bone marrow donors. At the time of sampling, every cohort member was nominally healthy, though immune exposures that went unrecorded were likely present. The donor was CMV seronegative and was included in the group of around 320 seronegative cohort members. Every donor gave a peripheral blood sample, and the peripheral blood mononuclear cells from that sample were used for TCR beta sequencing. Genomic DNA extraction from the blood cell samples was performed with the Qiagen DNeasy Blood Extraction Kit. The library was made by the immunoSEQ multiplex PCR assay. For the multiplex PCR, a mixture combining 60 forward primers for TCR Vbeta segments and 13 reverse primers for TCR Jbeta segments was used. Amplification of the CDR3 region of rearranged TCR beta genes was performed with a multiplex PCR assay on genomic DNA. The Illumina HiSeq System was used to sequence the amplified TCR beta libraries as 87-base-pair reads. Per the authors' processing: Across the roughly 700 repertoires, a later analysis counted 75 million to 90 million unique TCR beta chains, around 10 million of which were shared by at least two donors. To remove PCR and sequencing errors, raw reads were error-corrected and collapsed into unique sequences using a nearest-neighbor algorithm that merged closely related sequences. To assign V, D and J gene segments, CDR3 sequences were aligned to IMGT reference sequences. For a sequence to be retained, at least a six-nucleotide match to both a V gene segment and a J gene segment was required. A rearrangement counted as productive if the CDR3 had no stop codons and remained in frame with V and J, and every other rearrangement counted as non-productive. CDR3 was defined according to IMGT convention as the region running from the second conserved V-encoded cysteine to the conserved J-encoded phenylalanine. The earlier analysis of 500 to 750 of the donors excluded any sequence lacking an unambiguous match to a single V gene segment. In an earlier analysis of almost 600 of the donors, a V segment was called functional when productive rearrangements were above 56.7%, and segregating when the standard deviation between donors exceeded 5%. To diagnose cytomegalovirus status from the catalog of TCR beta chain sequences, a statistical classification framework was built. V and J gene assignment, in a later analysis, came from comparing TCR nucleotide sequences with IMGT/GENE-DB human TR gene sequences. Using the TCRdist pipeline, a later analysis assigned CDR3 sequences along with most-parsimonious VDJ recombination scenarios. In a later analysis, every TCR beta chain was defined by the combination of its CDR3 amino acid sequence and its V-gene family, and reads without a unique V-gene family were dropped. As a way to deal with suspected cross-contamination and a sequencing artifact, a later analysis dropped 450 to 600 nucleotide sequences that were highly shared and had low generation probability. A later analysis calculated a clonal expansion index for each public chain from normalized within-repertoire ranks of inferred template counts. Generation probabilities in a later analysis came from a VDJ recombination model fitted to out-of-frame rearrangements, and those results were checked against IGoR. A later analysis scored TCR-TCR, TCR-HLA and TCR-CMV co-occurrence with hypergeometric tests, applying a repertoire-size bias correction to TCR pairs. In a later analysis, false discovery rates were estimated by permuting HLA or CMV assignments 20 times. In a later analysis, co-occurring TCRs were grouped using DBSCAN, and TCRdist sequence similarity was added for clustering within HLA-allele-positive subsets. For co-occurrence clustering, repertoires with fewer than 30,000 or more than 120,000 public chains were excluded, along with 5 or 6 repertoires with anomalous nucleotide sharing. The source is immuneACCESS, and TCRdb retained only in-frame sequences with V and J called. Part of the clones is not carried over; for the studies checked, unresolved V genes explain less than half of this, and the remainder is unexplained. V and J calls and clone size are those listed in that table; D and trimming were worked out from the DNA. This sample comprises around 170,000 clones, around 80% of them detected only once. Of the sample, 1.4% is held by the ten largest clones.

The germline ends are 15 bases apart after V is trimmed by 4 bases and J by 8 bases. The CDR1 and CDR2 encoded by the germline V gene are SGHTA and FQGNSA. From the cysteine through the phenylalanine, the CDR3 covers 14 amino acids. The kept DNA is CDR3 alone, 42 bases in frame from the first base. A remark on this clone: The specificity of this receptor is unknown. No much larger clone is present one base from it, and per-base qualities are unavailable.

The V and J genes are TRBV7-2 and TRBJ2-1, with a tentative D gene TRBD2 over 5 matching bases. The receptor's source is a young man in good health and CMV-seronegative. Sequencing input: PBMCs. The nucleotides are TGTGCCAGCAGCTCCCTCCTAACTAGTTATGAGCAGTTCTTC. This yields the protein CASSSLLTSYEQFF.